This T cell receptor beta chain was obtained from a study of OX40 agonist ivuxolimab in advanced cancers. Overall study: Partial responses, seen in three patients, involved one hepatocellular carcinoma and two cutaneous melanomas. Study observations and caveats: At 0.1 to 3.0 mg/kg and by week 6, CD4+ and CD8+ T cells in the blood had expanded clonally.

The repertoire was sequenced with immunoSEQ multiplex PCR; TCRdb's copy has only in-frame clones and lacks some. This table has over 15,000 clones, less than 90% appearing once. Excluded were patients having autoimmune disease history or systemic immunosuppression. Details on this clone: The antigen is undetermined.

Per the germline V gene, CDR1 is MNHEY and CDR2 is SMNVEV (reference sequence). V was shortened by 6 bases and J by 2 bases, with 9 bases between the two germline ends. This CDR3 contains 13 residues. This chain joins TRBV27 and TRBJ2-3; weak D call: TRBD2 (5 bases). The specimen comprised CD4+ or CD8+ T cells sorted from blood, sampled in a trial of the OX40 agonist ivuxolimab. This receptor was identified in an adult with an advanced solid tumor such as melanoma, head and neck, liver or kidney cancer. Written as DNA, the CDR3 is TGTGCCAGCAGCAGACTATCCACAGATACGCAGTATTTT. It codes for CASSRLSTDTQYF.